These 18 T cell receptor beta chains were all obtained from the same sample, sequenced in a study of radiation and T cells in renal cell carcinoma. Only in-frame clones appear in the TCRdb table, and some are missing; sequencing was by immunoSEQ multiplex PCR. The sample consists of around 16,000 clones, less than 65% of them appearing once. Treatment described: 15 Gy SBRT to primary tumor, nephrectomy 4 weeks later. This material consisted of tumor tissue, taken from a patient whose treatment included radiotherapy and nephrectomy. These receptors originate from a woman in her sixties or seventies with renal cell carcinoma.

This chain connects TRBV6-6 to TRBJ2-3; the D gene is possibly TRBD2 (5 bases). The CDR3 consists of 10 residues. Germline loops: CDR1 MNHNY, CDR2 SVGAGI (reference sequence). V gave up 5 bases and J gave up 9 bases, with 6 bases separating them. CDR3 in DNA: TGTGCCAGCAGTCCGGGGACGCAGTATTTT. Translating it yields CASSPGTQYF.

In its sample, this clone was seen once. CDR3: CASSPTSGGFQDTQYF. DNA for the CDR3: TGCGCCAGCAGTCCAACTAGCGGGGGGTTTCAAGATACGCAGTATTTT. The chain links TRBV10-1 to TRBJ2-3; TRBD2 matches at 12 bases. With 5 bases clipped from V and 5 bases from J, the junction kept 8 bases outside the gene matches. The CDR3 length is 16 residues. Germline CDR1 reads WNHNN; CDR2 reads SYGVQD (reference sequence).

The chain carries TRBV7-2 and TRBJ1-3; unclear D gene. The CDR3 spans 14 residues. The germline CDR1 and CDR2 sequences are SGHTA and FQGNSA. V was shortened by 2 bases and J by 4 bases, with 9 bases between the two germline ends. For the CDR3, the DNA is TGTGCCAGCAGCTTAAACTTCCGAGGAAACACCATATATTTT. Amino acid sequence: CASSLNFRGNTIYF.

This chain connects TRBV7-2 to TRBJ2-5; D ambiguous. Germline V lookup: CDR1 SGHTA, CDR2 FQGNSA. The CDR3 loop spans 14 amino acids. Trimming took off 7 bases at V and 4 bases at J, with 16 bases between the two ends. DNA of the CDR3: TGTGCCAGCACCTTCCGCGGCGCTGTAGAGACCCAGTACTTC. Translating gives CASTFRGAVETQYF.

The CDR3 is CSVTTAGSGELFF. CDR3 DNA sequence: TGCAGCGTTACCACCGCGGGGTCCGGGGAGCTGTTTTTT. The chain uses TRBV29-1 and TRBJ2-2; maybe TRBD2 (6 bases). V lost 5 bases, J lost 6 bases, and 13 bases lay in between. Germline values: CDR1 SQVTM, CDR2 ANQGSEA. The CDR3 is 13 amino acids.

The rearrangement joins TRBV2 to TRBJ1-4, with 9 nucleotides matching TRBD1. V lost 4 bases and J lost 5; bases outside the gene matches: 5. This CDR3 has 15 amino acids. From germline, CDR1 is SNHLY and CDR2 FYNNEI. The CDR3 loop is CASSADRGKNEKLFF. The CDR3 bases are TGTGCCAGCAGTGCAGACAGGGGGAAGAATGAAAAACTGTTTTTT. The variable domain in full, completed from reference TRBV2 and TRBJ1-4, reads EPEVTQTPSHQVTQMGQEVILRCVPISNHLYFYWYRQILGQKVEFLVSFYNNEISEKSEIFDDQFSVERPDGSNFTLKIRSTKLEDSAMYFCASSADRGKNEKLFFGSGTQLSVL.

The V call is TRBV19, the J call TRBJ1-4; possibly TRBD1 for D (5 bases). The CDR3 runs 15 residues. Looked up from germline, CDR1 is LNHDA and CDR2 is SQIVND (reference sequence). V lost 6 bases, J lost 5 bases, and 16 bases lay in between. In nucleotides, the CDR3 is TGTGCCAGTAGCATCCAGGGAGTGGAGAATGAAAAACTGTTTTTT. Protein: CASSIQGVENEKLFF.

A few counts support this clone. The V call is TRBV19, the J call TRBJ1-5; no definite D call. The V end lost 0 bases, the J end lost 9 bases, and 6 bases lay between the germline ends. There are 12 residues in the CDR3. Looked up from germline, CDR1 is LNHDA and CDR2 is SQIVND (reference sequence). In DNA form, the CDR3 reads TGTGCCAGTAGTATAGATAAGGGGCCCCAGCATTTT. This encodes CASSIDKGPQHF.

The chain recombines TRBV29-1 with TRBJ2-1; TRBD2 matches at 12 bases. Germline assignment: CDR1 SQVTM and CDR2 ANQGSEA. V was pared by 5 bases and J by 6 bases, with 8 bases of the junction left unmatched. This CDR3 spans 15 amino acids. The CDR3 loop reads CSVKTGLAGINEQFF. CDR3 DNA sequence: TGCAGCGTTAAGACCGGACTAGCGGGGATCAATGAGCAGTTCTTC.

This clone was seen a single time. This chain joins TRBV19 and TRBJ2-7; TRBD2 matches 12 bases. Germline values: CDR1 LNHDA, CDR2 SQIVND (reference sequence). The CDR3 spans 16 residues. With V trimmed by 1 base and J by 1 base, 2 bases remained unmatched. The CDR3 bases are TGTGCCAGTAGTATAGGGACTAGCGGGGCTTCCTACGAGCAGTACTTC. Its protein product is CASSIGTSGASYEQYF. The full variable domain, in which reference TRBV19 and TRBJ2-7 provide the parts outside the CDR3, is DGGITQSPKYLFRKEGQNVTLSCEQNLNHDAMYWYRQDPGQGLRLIYYSQIVNDFQKGDIAEGYSVSREKKESFPLTVTSAQKNPTAFYLCASSIGTSGASYEQYFGPGTRLTVT.

The chain joins TRBV30 to TRBJ2-5; TRBD2 aligns across 15 bases. Unmatched junction bases numbered 14, after V lost 0 bases and J lost 3 bases. The CDR3 loop spans 20 amino acids. Per the germline V gene, CDR1 is GTSNPN and CDR2 is SVGIG (reference sequence). CDR3 region: CAWSVRSWTSGRAGKETQYF. In DNA, the CDR3 is TGTGCCTGGAGTGTACGAAGTTGGACTAGCGGGAGGGCCGGTAAAGAGACCCAGTACTTC.

This clone was found a few times. The identical CDR3 is also encoded by other nucleotide sequences in the sample. The genes are TRBV7-8 and TRBJ2-7; the D is unclear. CDR3 length: 14 residues. Per the germline V gene, CDR1 is SGHVS and CDR2 is FQNEAQ. V dropped 5 bases and J dropped 1 base, with 12 bases sitting between them. CDR3 region: CASSPRTDSYEQYF. The CDR3, as DNA: TGTGCCAGCAGCCCGCGGACGGATTCCTACGAGCAGTACTTC.

This chain uses TRBV7-2 with TRBJ2-5, with D perhaps TRBD2 (6 bases). The CDR3 sequence is 15 residues long. Trimming took 1 base from V and 5 from J, leaving 14 bases between them. In germline, CDR1 is SGHTA, CDR2 FQGNSA. The CDR3 sequence is CASSLVRLVGETQYF. Here the CDR3 DNA reads TGTGCCAGCAGCTTAGTCCGACTAGTCGGGGAGACCCAGTACTTC.

The chain couples TRBV30 to TRBJ2-1; D is unclear. The CDR3 length is 11 residues. The V gene lost 0 bases and the J gene lost 9 bases, with 6 bases spanning the gap. The V gene's germline CDR1 is GTSNPN and CDR2 SVGIG (reference sequence). CDR3 protein: CAWSVQSEQFF. Written as DNA, the CDR3 is TGTGCCTGGAGTGTACAAAGTGAGCAGTTCTTC.

The rearrangement links TRBV5-1 to TRBJ1-1; 8 positions match TRBD1. CDR1 is SGHRS and CDR2 is YFSETQ in the germline V gene. V trimming: 0 bases; J trimming: 0 bases; junction bases outside the gene matches: 7. This CDR3 is built from 17 residues. The CDR3 DNA follows: TGCGCCAGCAGCTTGGACCCAAGACAGGGGTTGAACACTGAAGCTTTCTTT. This codes for CASSLDPRQGLNTEAFF.

The chain's CDR3 is CASRLAGLYNEQFF. The CDR3 region has the DNA TGCGCCAGCAGGCTAGCGGGTCTCTACAATGAGCAGTTCTTC. The V gene is TRBV10-2, the J gene TRBJ2-1; TRBD2 agrees at 8 bases. This CDR3 comprises 14 residues. Germline V CDR1 and CDR2: WSHSY, SAAADI. V trimming: 6 bases; J trimming: 3 bases; junction bases outside the gene matches: 4.

This clone showed up just once. The gene calls are TRBV7-2 and TRBJ1-4; D ambiguous. Germline CDR1 is SGHTA and CDR2 is FQGNSA. The V and J ends lost 1 base and 4 bases respectively, with 10 bases between them. CDR3 length: 15 amino acids. The CDR3 sequence is CASSLVRANNEKLFF. The CDR3 region has the DNA TGTGCCAGCAGCTTAGTAAGGGCCAATAATGAAAAACTGTTTTTT.

The chain recombines TRBV9 with TRBJ1-2, with TRBD1 matching over 8 bases. Germline CDR1 reads SGDLS; CDR2 reads YYNGEE. J lost 8 bases, V lost 8 bases, and 11 bases had no gene match. The CDR3 spans 13 residues. This CDR3 is CASADLTGVGYTF. The CDR3, as DNA: TGTGCCAGTGCTGATCTGACAGGGGTCGGCTACACCTTC.